This T cell receptor (beta chain) was found in a study of shared T cell receptors in the human thymus. This clone was recorded only once. Clones were read by immunoSEQ multiplex PCR, and TCRdb kept only the in-frame ones, dropping some. The sample contains 700,000 or so clones, 80% to 90% of which appear only once. The germline V gene has CDR1 MNHEY and CDR2 SVGAGI. This CDR3 comprises 13 residues. Trimming removed 6 bases at V and 0 bases at J, with 9 bases between. The same data also contributed to another study, on human thymus T cells.

This receptor was taken from a girl under two years old with a congenital heart defect. The sequenced material came from thymocytes. The chain carries TRBV6-5 and TRBJ2-7; D remains unclear. This CDR3 reads CASRPSYSYEQYF. CDR3 in DNA: TGTGCCAGCAGACCCAGTTACTCCTACGAGCAGTACTTC.